Below are 20 T cell receptor beta chains sequenced from a single sample in a study of blood T cell repertoires in COVID-19 (dated by TCRdb to 2018 to 2020). The library was prepared using the immunoSEQ multiplex PCR assay. TCRdb holds this immuneACCESS table with in-frame rearrangements only. Some clones are missing; in checked studies, unresolved V genes explain under half, and the rest has no known cause. The sample table records roughly 450,000 clones; around 91% of these occur just once. The ten largest clones represent approximately 0.55% of the sample. Sequencing was performed on PBMCs or T cells enriched from blood (not recorded which). The receptors come from a man aged 18 to 29 who had recovered from COVID-19.

This clone came up a few times. V usage is TRBV5-1 and J usage is TRBJ1-4; TRBD1 aligns across 11 bases. The CDR3 consists of 16 residues. V lost 3 bases and J lost 8; bases outside the gene matches: 9. The V gene's germline CDR1 is SGHRS and CDR2 YFSETQ. The CDR3 DNA is TGCGCCAGCAGCTCCGGGACAGGGGGTCAAGTCGAAAAACTGTTTTTT. It encodes CASSSGTGGQVEKLFF.

J is TRBJ1-6 and V is TRBV7-6; D may be TRBD1 (6 bases). There are 16 residues in the CDR3. V was clipped by 1 base and J by 7 bases, with 14 bases between them. Germline V gives CDR1 SGHVS, CDR2 FNYEAQ. CDR3 residues: CASSLDRATNNSPLHF. The CDR3 nucleotides read TGTGCCAGCAGCTTAGACAGGGCGACGAACAATTCACCCCTCCACTTT. The variable domain in full, completed from reference TRBV7-6 and TRBJ1-6, reads GAGVSQSPRYKVTKRGQDVALRCDPISGHVSLYWYRQALGQGPEFLTYFNYEAQQDKSGLPNDRFSAERPEGSISTLTIQRTEQRDSAMYRCASSLDRATNNSPLHFGNGTRLTVT.

V and J are TRBV19 and TRBJ2-7; D may be TRBD2 (5 bases). Germline V gives CDR1 LNHDA, CDR2 SQIVND (reference sequence). This CDR3 has 17 amino acids. The germline V and J ends were trimmed by 7 bases and 3 bases, with 25 bases remaining between them. DNA of the CDR3: TGTGCCAGTATAAAAAACAACGGAGGACCCAAATACTACGAGCAGTACTTC. Translated: CASIKNNGGPKYYEQYF.

The V gene is TRBV27, the J gene TRBJ1-5, with D maybe TRBD1 (6 bases). Looked up from germline, CDR1 is MNHEY and CDR2 is SMNVEV (reference sequence). Trimming left V 5 bases short and J 5 bases short, with 10 bases between. This CDR3 has 13 residues. The CDR3 region has the DNA TGTGCCAGCAGTGGGGGCAGATATCAGCCCCAGCATTTT. Protein: CASSGGRYQPQHF.

This chain links TRBV2 with TRBJ1-1; 10 bases fit TRBD1. From germline, CDR1 is SNHLY and CDR2 FYNNEI. The CDR3 has 13 residues. The ends lost 8 bases at V and 5 bases at J; junction bases unmatched: 5. The CDR3 is CASPWDRGTEAFF. DNA for the CDR3: TGTGCCAGCCCCTGGGACAGGGGAACTGAAGCTTTCTTT.

As regards this clone: Other DNA sequences in this specimen translate into the identical CDR3. The chain links TRBV6-5 to TRBJ1-5; D gene ambiguous. V dropped 8 bases and J dropped 0 bases, with 8 bases sitting between them. The germline V gene encodes CDR1 MNHEY and CDR2 SVGAGI. The CDR3 consists of 13 residues. CDR3 protein: CASRVSSNQPQHF. The CDR3 DNA reads as TGTGCCAGCCGAGTGAGTAGCAATCAGCCCCAGCATTTT.

The gene calls are TRBV6-5 and TRBJ2-7; D call uncertain. The germline V and J ends were trimmed by 6 bases and 3 bases, with 9 bases remaining between them. There are 12 residues in the CDR3. From germline, CDR1 is MNHEY and CDR2 SVGAGI. The CDR3: CASRSSFYEQYF. The CDR3 nucleotides read TGTGCCAGCAGGTCCTCCTTCTACGAGCAGTACTTC.

This clone has more than one count but fewer than ten. The V call is TRBV6-5, the J call TRBJ1-5; TRBD1 might be the D (5 bases). CDR1 and CDR2 from the germline V gene are MNHEY and SVGAGI. V lost 6 bases and J 6 bases, leaving 18 bases between the germline ends. This CDR3 has 15 amino acids. The CDR3 DNA follows: TGTGCCAGCAGCCCGGGACCCCGGAGGGGTCAGCCCCAGCATTTT. It specifies CASSPGPRRGQPQHF.

The chain recombines TRBV9 with TRBJ2-3; 7 bases match TRBD2. This CDR3 spans 16 amino acids. V shed 3 bases, J shed 2 bases, and the junction held 9 bases outside the gene matches. Looked up from germline, CDR1 is SGDLS and CDR2 is YYNGEE. The CDR3 sequence: CASSAEGLGDTDTQYF. In nucleotides, the CDR3 is TGTGCCAGCAGCGCGGAAGGACTAGGCGACACAGATACGCAGTATTTT.

The rearrangement joins TRBV4-1 to TRBJ1-1; D might be TRBD1 (5 bases). This CDR3 has 16 amino acids. Germline loops: CDR1 MGHRA, CDR2 YSYEKL. Between the trimmed V and J ends, which lost 7 bases and 1 base, there was a span of 19 bases. CDR3: CASTWGTGGWNTEAFF. The DNA for the CDR3 is TGCGCCAGCACTTGGGGGACTGGAGGGTGGAACACTGAAGCTTTCTTT.

This chain joins TRBV18 and TRBJ2-6, with TRBD1 matching over 12 bases. The CDR3 is made up of 17 amino acids. V was pared by 3 bases and J by 2 bases, with 2 bases of the junction left unmatched. CDR1 KGHSH and CDR2 LQKENI come from the germline V gene. The CDR3 spells CASSPGTGGTGANVLTF. CDR3 bases: TGTGCCAGCTCACCCGGGACAGGGGGCACTGGGGCCAACGTCCTGACTTTC.

V is TRBV11-2 and J is TRBJ2-3, with 7 bases lining up with TRBD1. Germline loops: CDR1 SGHAT, CDR2 FQNNGV. V trimming: 9 bases; J trimming: 2 bases; junction bases outside the gene matches: 8. The CDR3 is 14 amino acids. The CDR3 sequence is CASTPGQITDTQYF. In DNA, the CDR3 is TGTGCCAGTACGCCGGGACAGATCACAGATACGCAGTATTTT.

The genes are TRBV5-1 and TRBJ1-1; no firm D call. V lost 2 bases to trimming and J lost 4 bases, with 12 bases between them. The germline gives CDR1 SGHRS, CDR2 YFSETQ. The CDR3 has 14 amino acids. The CDR3 loop reads CASSFYSDGTEAFF. As DNA, the CDR3 is TGCGCCAGCAGCTTTTATAGTGATGGCACTGAAGCTTTCTTT.

The chain is built from TRBV5-1 and TRBJ1-2; 7 bases fit TRBD1. The V and J ends lost 2 bases and 1 base, in that order; junction bases with no gene match: 11. The CDR3 runs to 17 residues. Germline V gene lookup returns CDR1 SGHRS and CDR2 YFSETQ. CDR3: CASSLHGTDNFNYGYTF. As DNA, the CDR3 is TGCGCCAGCAGCTTACACGGGACAGATAATTTTAACTATGGCTACACCTTC.

The chain joins TRBV27 to TRBJ2-1; 7 nucleotides align to TRBD1. V lost 8 bases, J lost 2 bases, and 6 bases stayed unmatched. The CDR3 is 14 amino acids. The germline gives CDR1 MNHEY, CDR2 SMNVEV (reference sequence). CDR3 amino acids: CASQIGTAYNEQFF. CDR3 in DNA: TGTGCCAGCCAAATCGGGACAGCCTACAATGAGCAGTTCTTC.

The rearrangement uses TRBV6-5 and TRBJ2-1; the D is unclear. The V and J ends lost 7 bases and 9 bases respectively, with 13 bases between them. CDR3 length: 12 amino acids. Germline V CDR1 and CDR2: MNHEY, SVGAGI. The CDR3 region has the DNA TGTGCCAGCAACGCTGTCGGTGGTGAGCAGTTCTTC. Its protein product is CASNAVGGEQFF.

This chain links TRBV5-4 with TRBJ2-5; D unresolved. The CDR3 loop spans 15 amino acids. Per germline, CDR1 SGHNT and CDR2 YYREEE (reference sequence). V was clipped by 0 bases and J by 2 bases, with 11 bases between them. The CDR3 spells CASSLVGQTQETQYF. CDR3 DNA: TGTGCCAGCAGCTTGGTTGGCCAGACACAAGAGACCCAGTACTTC.

The genes are TRBV11-3 and TRBJ2-7, with D possibly matching TRBD1 (6 bases). V gave up 0 bases and J gave up 7 bases, with 16 bases separating them. Germline CDR1 SGHNT, CDR2 YENEEA. The CDR3 totals 15 residues. CDR3 bases: TGTGCCAGCAGCTTAGAGTTACAGGGAGTGAGGGAGCAGTACTTC. Translated, it gives CASSLELQGVREQYF.

This clone was detected only once. CDR3 loop: CAWTREGPSPLHF. As DNA, the CDR3 is TGTGCCTGGACCCGGGAGGGACCTTCACCCCTCCACTTT. The rearrangement links TRBV30 to TRBJ1-6, with TRBD1 as a possible D gene (5 bases). Germline loops: CDR1 GTSNPN, CDR2 SVGIG (reference sequence). The length of the CDR3 is 13 residues. Trimming stripped 4 bases from V and 9 bases from J, with 13 bases between.

The gene calls are TRBV2 and TRBJ2-1; the match to TRBD1 covers 7 bases. Germline V gene data show CDR1 as SNHLY and CDR2 as FYNNEI. The V segment lost 6 bases and the J segment 6 bases; nucleotides outside the gene matches: 8. The CDR3 covers 14 residues. The chain's CDR3 is CASSPDTGVNEQFF. The CDR3 DNA is TGTGCCAGCAGCCCGGATACAGGGGTCAATGAGCAGTTCTTC. Drawing the rest from reference TRBV2 and TRBJ2-1, the complete variable domain is EPEVTQTPSHQVTQMGQEVILRCVPISNHLYFYWYRQILGQKVEFLVSFYNNEISEKSEIFDDQFSVERPDGSNFTLKIRSTKLEDSAMYFCASSPDTGVNEQFFGPGTRLTVL.